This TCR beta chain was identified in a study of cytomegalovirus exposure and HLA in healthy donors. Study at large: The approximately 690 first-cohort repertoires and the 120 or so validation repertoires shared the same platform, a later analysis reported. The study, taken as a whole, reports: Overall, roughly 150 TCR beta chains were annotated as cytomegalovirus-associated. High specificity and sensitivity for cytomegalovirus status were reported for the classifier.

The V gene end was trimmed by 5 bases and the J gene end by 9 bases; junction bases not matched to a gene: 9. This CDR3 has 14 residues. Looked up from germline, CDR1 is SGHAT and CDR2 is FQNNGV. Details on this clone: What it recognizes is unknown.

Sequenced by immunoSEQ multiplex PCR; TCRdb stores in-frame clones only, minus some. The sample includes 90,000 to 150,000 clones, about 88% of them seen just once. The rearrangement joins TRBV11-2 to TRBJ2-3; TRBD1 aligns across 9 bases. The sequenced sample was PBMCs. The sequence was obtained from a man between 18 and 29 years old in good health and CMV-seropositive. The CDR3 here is CASSLDRDRVTQYF. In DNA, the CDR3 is TGTGCCAGCAGCCTGGACCGGGACAGGGTAACGCAGTATTTT.